This TCR beta chain was identified during a study of T-cell reconstitution after alpha-beta-depleted transplantation in children listed by TCRdb under 2016. Some background on the complete study: The study quantitatively tracked T-cell immune reconstitution after TCRalphabeta/CD19-depleted allogeneic hematopoietic cell transplantation in children using TCR repertoire profiling. What the research found in general, with its limitations: In some patients, the high TCRbeta diversity seen at day 60 was put down to recipient T cells and intrathymic progenitors that had survived conditioning. Apparently early alphabetaT-cell count recovery about two months after transplant reportedly relied on only several hundred rapidly expanded clones derived from non-depleted graft cells. Over the following months the frequencies of hyperexpanded clones went down, and after one year T-cell counts and TCRbeta diversity were mostly credited to newly produced T cells.

To prepare the library, PCR was applied. Sequencing was carried out with an Illumina HiSeq 2500. TCR library preparation used molecular barcoding, with unique molecular identifiers applied to normalize quantification of the TCRbeta repertoire. TCRdb trimmed public reads at Q25 via fastp, called clones via MiXCR and kept in-frame beta chains. Rows are combined by CDR3 protein, so each entry shows the most common genes and DNA. This sample lists 550,000 to 600,000 distinct CDR3 sequences; more than 20% were detected once. The ten largest clones capture less than 15% of the sample. CDR1 SGDLS and CDR2 YYNGEE are derived from the germline V gene. The CDR3 numbers 15 residues from cysteine through phenylalanine. Of all the DNA, just the CDR3 is kept, 45 bases in frame from base 1. Trimming accounts for 2 bases at V and 4 bases at J, while the number of junction bases matched to no gene is 3. The sample's treatment or condition label is to be understood as: allogeneic hematopoietic cell transplantation with graft depleted of TCRalphabeta T cells and CD19 B cells. The transplant recipients were children given TCRalphabeta/CD19-depleted allogeneic hematopoietic cell grafts.

Comment on this clonotype: The antigen it recognizes is unknown. Per-nucleotide qualities are absent, and no much larger clonotype sits a single base away.

The chain is made from TRBV9 and TRBJ2-1, with TRBD2 identical over 10 junction bases. The TCR originated in a boy in the first two years of life who had a stem cell transplant for acute myeloid leukemia, so the T cells may come from the graft donor. This specimen was PBMCs, mostly from graft donor cells, taken 360 days after TCRalphabeta/CD19-depleted stem cell transplant. The CDR3: CASSVLLAGYNEQFF. Here is the DNA: TGTGCCAGCAGCGTCTTACTAGCGGGGTACAATGAGCAGTTCTTC.